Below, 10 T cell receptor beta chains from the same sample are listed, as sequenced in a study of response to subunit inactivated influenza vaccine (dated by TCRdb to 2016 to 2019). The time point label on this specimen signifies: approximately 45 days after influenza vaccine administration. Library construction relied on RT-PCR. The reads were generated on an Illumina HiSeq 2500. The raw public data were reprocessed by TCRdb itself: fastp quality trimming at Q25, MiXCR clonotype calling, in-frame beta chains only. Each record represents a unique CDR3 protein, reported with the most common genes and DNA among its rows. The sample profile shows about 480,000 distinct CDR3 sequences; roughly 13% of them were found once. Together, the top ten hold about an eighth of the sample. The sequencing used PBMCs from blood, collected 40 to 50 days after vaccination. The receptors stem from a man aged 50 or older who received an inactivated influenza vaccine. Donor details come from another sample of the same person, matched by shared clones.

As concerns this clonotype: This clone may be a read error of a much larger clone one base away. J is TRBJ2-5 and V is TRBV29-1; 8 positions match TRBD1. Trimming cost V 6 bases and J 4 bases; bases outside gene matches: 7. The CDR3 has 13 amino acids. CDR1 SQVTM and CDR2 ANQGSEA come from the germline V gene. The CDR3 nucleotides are TGCAGCGTGCGGGACAGGCTACTAGAGACCCAGTACTTC. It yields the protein CSVRDRLLETQYF.

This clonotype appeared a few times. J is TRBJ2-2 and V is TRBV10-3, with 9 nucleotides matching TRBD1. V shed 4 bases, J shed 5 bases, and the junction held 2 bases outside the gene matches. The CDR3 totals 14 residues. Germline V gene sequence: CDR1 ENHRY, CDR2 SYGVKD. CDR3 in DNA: TGTGCCATCAGTGGAGGGACAGGGACCGGGGAGCTGTTTTTT. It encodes CAISGGTGTGELFF.

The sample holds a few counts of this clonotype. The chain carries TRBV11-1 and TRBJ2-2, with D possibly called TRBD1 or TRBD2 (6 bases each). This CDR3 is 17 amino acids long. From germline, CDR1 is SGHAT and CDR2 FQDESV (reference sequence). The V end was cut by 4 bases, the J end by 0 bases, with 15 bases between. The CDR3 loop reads CASSSPWGASNTGELFF. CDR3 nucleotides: TGTGCCAGCAGCTCCCCATGGGGGGCATCGAACACCGGGGAGCTGTTTTTT.

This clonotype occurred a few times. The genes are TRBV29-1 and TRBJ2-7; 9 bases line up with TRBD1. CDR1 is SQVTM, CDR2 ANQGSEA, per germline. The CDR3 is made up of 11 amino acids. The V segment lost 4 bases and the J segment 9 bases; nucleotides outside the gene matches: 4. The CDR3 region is CSVAQGAGQYF. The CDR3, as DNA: TGCAGCGTTGCACAGGGGGCAGGGCAGTACTTC.

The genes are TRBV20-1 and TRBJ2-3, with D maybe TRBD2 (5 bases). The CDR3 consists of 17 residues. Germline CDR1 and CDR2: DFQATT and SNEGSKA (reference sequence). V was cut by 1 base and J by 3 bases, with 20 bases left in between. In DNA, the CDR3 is TGCAGTGCTAGAGGGCTTCTGCTAGCCCGCTCGACAGATACGCAGTATTTT. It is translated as CSARGLLLARSTDTQYF.

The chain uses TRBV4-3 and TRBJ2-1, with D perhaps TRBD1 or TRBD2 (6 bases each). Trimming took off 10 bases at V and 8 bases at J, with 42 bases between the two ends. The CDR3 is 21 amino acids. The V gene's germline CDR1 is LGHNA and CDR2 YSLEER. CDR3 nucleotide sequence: TGCGCCACCTCCAAGCACAGCCCTGTCACCCCTGGGGGGCGCAGGGTCGATGAGCAGTTCTTC. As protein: CATSKHSPVTPGGRRVDEQFF.

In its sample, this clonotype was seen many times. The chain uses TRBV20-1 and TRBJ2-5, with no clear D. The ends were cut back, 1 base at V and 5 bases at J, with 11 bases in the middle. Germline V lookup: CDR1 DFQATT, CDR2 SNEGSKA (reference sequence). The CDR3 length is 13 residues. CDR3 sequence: CSARGVKGETQYF. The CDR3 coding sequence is TGCAGTGCTAGAGGGGTAAAAGGGGAGACCCAGTACTTC.

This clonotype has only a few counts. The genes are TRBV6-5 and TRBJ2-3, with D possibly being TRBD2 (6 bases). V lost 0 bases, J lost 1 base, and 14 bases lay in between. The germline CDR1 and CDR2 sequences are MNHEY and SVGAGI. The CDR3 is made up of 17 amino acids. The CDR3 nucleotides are TGTGCCAGCAGTTACTCTGCCAGCGGGTCCCGCACAGATACGCAGTATTTT. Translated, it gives CASSYSASGSRTDTQYF.

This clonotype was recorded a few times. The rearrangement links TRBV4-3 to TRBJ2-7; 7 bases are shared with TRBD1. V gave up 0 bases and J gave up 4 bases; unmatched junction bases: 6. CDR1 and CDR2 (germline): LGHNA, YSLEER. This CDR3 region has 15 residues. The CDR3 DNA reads TGCGCCAGCAGCCAAGAGCTTGACAGGGTTTACGAGCAGTACTTC. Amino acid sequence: CASSQELDRVYEQYF.

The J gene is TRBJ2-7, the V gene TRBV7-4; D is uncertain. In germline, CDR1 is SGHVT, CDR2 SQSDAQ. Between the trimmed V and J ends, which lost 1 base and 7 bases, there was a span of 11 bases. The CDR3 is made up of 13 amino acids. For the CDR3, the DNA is TGTGCCAGCAGCTTAGGGGCGGTGGAAGAGCAGTACTTC. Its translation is CASSLGAVEEQYF.